This T cell receptor (beta chain) stems from a study of cytomegalovirus exposure and HLA in healthy donors (dated by TCRdb to the late 2010s). Notes on the research overall: An earlier analysis of 587 of the donors reported more than 250 Gb of sequence data and more than 90 million unique TCR beta sequences from about 179 million T cells. Every repertoire in the discovery cohort had been generated on one and the same sequencing platform. Across 300 to 500 genotyped donors of the cohort, an average of about 250,000 unique TCR beta nucleotide sequences per donor were sequenced, and roughly 20% of those sequences were non-productive. A later genetic analysis used genome-wide SNP genotypes for 398 of the 666 donors, treating that subset as a discovery cohort. Rather than using new phenotypic data, the later analysis identified candidate immune exposures from TCR beta sequences and from how often those sequences occurred across donors. In a later analysis, previously published TCR beta repertoires from roughly 710 donors were re-analyzed and high-resolution HLA genotyping was added so that TCR occurrence patterns could be studied. Using immunosequencing, the study profiled T cell repertoires from about 620 subjects and related those repertoires to cytomegalovirus serostatus. Approximately 310 gigabases of sequencing data and 91 million or so unique TCR sequences made up an early release that covered over 550 HLA-typed donors. The study aimed to test whether cataloging public T cell receptors could reveal signatures of past pathogen exposure. Class I and class II HLA loci were covered by the typing at four-digit resolution. An earlier analysis of fewer than 750 of the donors used high-throughput TCR beta sequencing to judge whether each TCR beta V gene segment behaved as functional or pseudogenic. Donor age, sex, ethnicity and CMV serostatus were collected together with the repertoire data. Typing coverage differed by locus: A, B, C, DRB1 and DQB1 were typed in roughly 620-630 donors, DQA1 in approximately 520, DPA1 in over 600, and DPB1 in approximately 450. The study combined high-throughput TCR immunosequencing, statistical association of individual TCRs with disease status, and machine learning to predict cytomegalovirus infection status. In addition to the first cohort of approximately 670 subjects, a separate validation cohort of 100 to 150 different subjects was used. Among the roughly 400 genotyped donors, approximately 77% belonged to the genetic ancestry cluster associated with self-reported Caucasian donors. Because of strong linkage in the cohort, four to six DR-DQ haplotypes were treated as single units for association and clustering. Study-level results and caveats: According to a later analysis, parvovirus B19, influenza, CMV and Epstein-Barr virus appeared linked to several top co-occurrence clusters. Because counts were too low, 15 to 20 rarely observed V segments, including chromosome 9 orphons, were excluded from the earlier analysis of a few hundred of the donors. Assigning TCR associations to individual alleles was difficult when HLA alleles, especially DR and DQ, strongly co-occurred. In an earlier analysis of some 500 of the donors, most TCR beta V segments appeared in productive rearrangements about 87% or about 30% of the time, broadly matching IMGT annotations. According to a later analysis, most CMV-associated TCR beta chains appeared to be HLA-restricted, and the HLA associations seemed to be driven largely by CMV exposure. Correlated functional status among segregating V segments might be attributable to linkage disequilibrium, but an unknown experimental factor could not be ruled out. According to the authors, the approach could potentially be generalized to other disease states and immunological phenotypes. An association between a missense DCLRE1C variant and V-gene and J-gene trimming of TCR beta chains was found in a later genetic analysis and replicated in an independent cohort. In a later analysis, HLA-associated TCR beta chains showed more clonal expansion and lower generation probabilities than non-associated chains that were equally common. Three of the identified cytomegalovirus-associated TCR beta chains were confirmed in vitro to be specific for cytomegalovirus antigens. According to a later analysis, TCR association rates differed among HLA loci, with DRB1 alleles showing the most associated TCRs and HLA-C alleles showing the fewest. A cluster of highly shared sequence variants was judged likely to be a technical artifact of the sequencing pipeline. A total of around 150 TCR beta chains were listed by the study as associated with cytomegalovirus. Cytomegalovirus status was reported to be diagnosed by the classifier with high specificity and sensitivity in both the original and validation cohorts. In a later analysis, about 16,000 TCR beta sequences were associated with specific HLA alleles at a false discovery rate of 0.05. Because the 87-base-pair reads could not distinguish some IMGT-functional V segments, including TRBV6-2 and TRBV6-3, those segments were excluded. The only immune exposure information available for the cohort was CMV serostatus. Because HLA typing was missing for some donors at each locus, association tests included only the typed subset. A further reported finding was that TCR beta sequences accurately predicted the HLA-A and HLA-B alleles for most subjects in the first cohort. Sequencing depth was assumed to be roughly uniform across donors in the presence/absence analyses, though that assumption may not hold. According to a later genetic analysis, donors in an Asian-associated ancestry cluster had fewer N-insertions in productive TCRs than the approximately 700-donor mean. The cohort was sequenced for TCR beta chains only, and without alpha or paired-chain data the features that could be detected were limited. Most TCR sequences were observed very rarely across donors, whereas some public TCRs were present in many individuals.

The cohort consisted of hundreds of healthy bone marrow donors. At the time of sampling, every cohort member was nominally healthy, though immune exposures that went unrecorded were likely present. The donor tested CMV seropositive and was one of the 289 seropositive cohort members. A peripheral blood sample was provided by each donor, and peripheral blood mononuclear cells were used for TCR beta sequencing. The Qiagen DNeasy Blood Extraction Kit was used to extract genomic DNA from the blood cell samples. The library was made by the immunoSEQ multiplex PCR assay. For the multiplex PCR, a mixture combining 60 forward primers for TCR Vbeta segments and 13 reverse primers for TCR Jbeta segments was used. Amplification of the CDR3 region of rearranged TCR beta genes was performed with a multiplex PCR assay on genomic DNA. The amplified TCR beta libraries were sequenced on the Illumina HiSeq System as 87-base-pair reads. The paper's processing steps were these. Across the 700 or so repertoires, a later analysis counted 75 million to 90 million unique TCR beta chains, around 11 million of which were shared by at least two donors. To remove PCR and sequencing errors, raw reads were error-corrected and collapsed into unique sequences using a nearest-neighbor algorithm that merged closely related sequences. Alignment of CDR3 sequences to IMGT reference sequences was used to assign V, D and J gene segments. For a sequence to be retained, at least a six-nucleotide match to both a V gene segment and a J gene segment was required. Rearrangements were called productive when the CDR3 lacked stop codons and stayed in frame with V and J; all others were non-productive. CDR3 was defined according to IMGT convention as the region running from the second conserved V-encoded cysteine to the conserved J-encoded phenylalanine. Sequences without an unambiguous match to a single V gene segment were excluded from the earlier analysis of 450 to 650 of the donors. In an earlier analysis of roughly 500 of the donors, V segments were called functional above 56.7% productive rearrangements and were called segregating when the between-donor standard deviation exceeded 5%. A statistical classification framework was developed to diagnose cytomegalovirus status using the catalog of TCR beta chain sequences. In a later analysis, V and J genes were assigned by comparing TCR nucleotide sequences against IMGT/GENE-DB human TR gene sequences. The TCRdist pipeline was used in a later analysis to assign CDR3 sequences and most-parsimonious VDJ recombination scenarios. In a later analysis, every TCR beta chain was defined by the combination of its CDR3 amino acid sequence and its V-gene family, and reads without a unique V-gene family were dropped. A later analysis removed roughly 590 highly shared, low-generation-probability nucleotide sequences to deal with suspected cross-contamination and a sequencing artifact. In a later analysis, a clonal expansion index for each public chain was calculated from normalized within-repertoire ranks of inferred template counts. In a later analysis, generation probabilities were computed with a VDJ recombination model fitted to out-of-frame rearrangements, and the resulting probabilities were checked against IGoR. A later analysis scored TCR-TCR, TCR-HLA and TCR-CMV co-occurrence with hypergeometric tests, applying a repertoire-size bias correction to TCR pairs. To estimate false discovery rates, a later analysis permuted the HLA or CMV assignments 20 times. In a later analysis, co-occurring TCRs were grouped with DBSCAN, and TCRdist sequence similarity was added when clustering was performed within HLA-allele-positive subsets. For co-occurrence clustering, repertoires with fewer than 30,000 or more than 120,000 public chains were excluded, along with a handful of repertoires with anomalous nucleotide sharing. In TCRdb, the immuneACCESS table is reduced to in-frame sequences with V and J assigned. These tables do not hold every clone; where another copy was compared, an unresolved V gene accounts for under half, and the others remain unexplained. That table supplies the V and J calls and clone size; D and trimming were determined from the DNA. The data table for this sample lists 53,000 or so clones. 6% to 7% of the sample belongs to the ten largest clones.

The CDR3, from cysteine to phenylalanine, totals 14 residues. Solely the CDR3 DNA is kept, with 42 bases framed from the first base. Looking up the germline V gene yields CDR1 MGHRA and CDR2 YSYEKL. Trimming costs V 0 bases and J 2 bases, and their ends lie 6 bases apart. Turning to this clone: This clone's antigen is unknown.

In this chain, TRBV4-1 is recombined with TRBJ2-3, with the D gene not confidently named. The sample taken for sequencing was PBMCs. This clonotype was obtained from a male donor in good health and CMV-seropositive. The DNA is TGCGCCAGCAGCCAAGATAGCTTCACAGATACGCAGTATTTT. It translates to CASSQDSFTDTQYF.